The 22 T cell receptor beta chains below come from one sample, sequenced in a study of T cells after yellow fever vaccination. TCRdb redid the calling of the 5' RACE reads with MiXCR, one entry per CDR3 protein. The table lists 400,000 to 450,000 distinct CDR3 sequences, around 19% of them singletons. Sequencing was performed on PBMCs, taken before the yellow fever booster vaccination. The source is a man aged 18 to 29 who received the YFV17D yellow fever vaccine.

V and J are TRBV10-1 and TRBJ2-2; no reliable D call. The CDR3 spans 11 residues. Trimming removed 3 bases at V and 6 bases at J, with 2 bases between. Germline V gene lookup returns CDR1 WNHNN and CDR2 SYGVQD (reference sequence). CDR3 sequence reads: CASSDSGELFF. The DNA of the CDR3 is TGCGCCAGCAGTGATTCCGGGGAGCTGTTTTTT.

The chain combines TRBV27 with TRBJ1-1, with D perhaps TRBD1 (5 bases). The CDR3 extends over 14 amino acids. V lost 2 bases to trimming and J lost 4 bases, with 11 bases between them. Per germline, CDR1 MNHEY and CDR2 SMNVEV (reference sequence). Here the CDR3 reads CASSLNRGGTEAFF. CDR3 in DNA: TGTGCCAGCAGTTTAAATAGGGGAGGCACTGAAGCTTTCTTT.

CDR3 DNA: TGTGCCAGCAGTTACTCTGCAGGGGGGGGCTACACCTTC. It translates to CASSYSAGGGYTF. The chain uses TRBV6-5 and TRBJ1-2; 7 bases agree with TRBD1. This CDR3 is 13 amino acids long. Per germline, CDR1 MNHEY and CDR2 SVGAGI. With 0 bases clipped from V and 8 bases from J, the junction kept 3 bases outside the gene matches.

Only a few counts were recorded for this clonotype. The DNA for the CDR3 is TGTGCCAGCAGTTACTCGGGACAGGGTCTCGCAGATACGCAGTATTTT. This codes for CASSYSGQGLADTQYF. This rearrangement joins TRBV6-5 to TRBJ2-3, with 9 bases identical to TRBD1. The V gene's germline CDR1 is MNHEY and CDR2 SVGAGI. CDR3 size: 16 residues. The V gene end was trimmed by 0 bases and the J gene end by 4 bases; junction bases not matched to a gene: 5.

The V and J genes are TRBV28 and TRBJ2-5; D is undetermined. Trimming stripped 8 bases from V and 7 bases from J, with 14 bases between. The CDR3 runs 12 residues. Germline V gene data show CDR1 as MDHEN and CDR2 as SYDVKM. The CDR3 region is CASGPVEWTQYF. The DNA for the CDR3 is TGTGCCAGCGGCCCCGTCGAGTGGACCCAGTACTTC. The full variable domain, its missing parts supplied by reference TRBV28 and TRBJ2-5, is DVKVTQSSRYLVKRTGEKVFLECVQDMDHENMFWYRQDPGLGLRLIYFSYDVKMKEKGDIPEGYSVSREKKERFSLILESASTNQTSMYLCASGPVEWTQYFGPGTRLLVL.

This clonotype was seen only a few times. V is TRBV29-1 and J is TRBJ2-3; possible D gene TRBD1, 6 bases. In germline, CDR1 is SQVTM, CDR2 ANQGSEA. The V end lost 6 bases, the J end lost 6 bases, and 13 bases lay between the germline ends. The CDR3 has 12 residues. As DNA, the CDR3 is TGCAGCGTGGAAAACAGGGCTGATACGCAGTATTTT. This encodes CSVENRADTQYF.

This clonotype was counted only a few times. This chain connects TRBV4-3 to TRBJ2-3; D is perhaps TRBD1 or TRBD2 (5 bases each). The V and J ends lost 0 bases and 2 bases respectively, with 12 bases between them. This CDR3 is 16 amino acids long. Germline V gene lookup returns CDR1 LGHNA and CDR2 YSLEER. In DNA, the CDR3 is TGCGCCAGCAGCCAAGAACTTCTCGGGGCCACAGATACGCAGTATTTT. It codes for CASSQELLGATDTQYF.

This rearrangement joins TRBV7-3 to TRBJ2-5; D might be TRBD2 (5 bases). This CDR3 contains 15 residues. Germline V gene data show CDR1 as SGHTA and CDR2 as FQGTGA. Trimming removed 2 bases from V and 5 bases from J, with 15 bases in between. Written as DNA, the CDR3 is TGTGCCAGCAGCTTAGGGAGCGGACCCGGGGAGACCCAGTACTTC. It specifies CASSLGSGPGETQYF.

J is TRBJ1-1 and V is TRBV5-1; 7 bases align to TRBD1. Germline loops: CDR1 SGHRS, CDR2 YFSETQ. The CDR3 consists of 14 residues. J was trimmed by 5 bases and V by 4 bases; bases with no gene match: 8. Here the CDR3 reads CASSHHRGGTEAFF. The DNA of the CDR3 is TGCGCCAGCAGCCACCACAGGGGCGGGACTGAAGCTTTCTTT.

J is TRBJ2-7 and V is TRBV5-1; TRBD1 or TRBD2 may be the D gene (6 bases each). This CDR3 region has 15 residues. Per germline, CDR1 SGHRS and CDR2 YFSETQ. V shed 4 bases and J shed 5 bases, with 19 bases lying between them. The CDR3 DNA sequence: TGCGCCAGCAGCCGACAAGGGGGGCTGACGGACGAGCAGTACTTC. This translates into CASSRQGGLTDEQYF.

The V and J genes are TRBV7-2 and TRBJ1-2; 7 bases map to TRBD1. The length of the CDR3 is 15 residues. Losses at the gene ends were 2 bases for V and 7 bases for J; bases not matched to a gene: 10. Germline CDR1 is SGHTA and CDR2 is FQGNSA. The CDR3 is CASSLTDRDGFGYTF. CDR3 in DNA: TGTGCCAGCAGCTTAACCGACAGGGATGGGTTTGGCTACACCTTC.

CDR3: CASSDRGRDTEAFF. The CDR3 nucleotides read TGTGCCAGCAGTGATCGGGGGCGGGACACTGAAGCTTTCTTT. The V and J genes are TRBV2 and TRBJ1-1; D is perhaps TRBD1 (6 bases). Trimming stripped 3 bases from V and 3 bases from J, with 11 bases between. The CDR3 loop spans 14 amino acids. CDR1 and CDR2 from the germline V gene are SNHLY and FYNNEI.

There are a few counts of this clonotype. The CDR3 protein is CASSSPPARAFF. CDR3 DNA: TGTGCCAGCAGTTCCCCACCGGCACGGGCTTTCTTT. The chain couples TRBV7-9 to TRBJ1-1, with D hard to call. Germline V gene sequence: CDR1 SEHNR, CDR2 FQNEAQ (reference sequence). The V end lost 6 bases, the J end lost 11 bases, and 16 bases lay between the germline ends. The CDR3 spans 12 residues.

J is TRBJ2-5 and V is TRBV5-1; possibly TRBD1 or TRBD2 for D (5 bases each). The V and J ends lost 4 bases and 2 bases respectively, with 21 bases between them. The CDR3 sequence is 17 residues long. From germline, CDR1 is SGHRS and CDR2 YFSETQ. The CDR3 nucleotides read TGCGCCAGCAGCCCTACCCCGGGACCGATAAGTCAAGAGACCCAGTACTTC. It yields the protein CASSPTPGPISQETQYF. The complete variable domain, with remaining parts taken from reference TRBV5-1 and TRBJ2-5, reads KAGVTQTPRYLIKTRGQQVTLSCSPISGHRSVSWYQQTPGQGLQFLFEYFSETQRNKGNFPGRFSGRQFSNSRSEMNVSTLELGDSALYLCASSPTPGPISQETQYFGPGTRLLVL.

In this sample, this clonotype turned up a few times. V is TRBV7-9 and J is TRBJ2-3; 8 bases match TRBD2. The CDR3 length is 15 residues. Germline CDR1 SEHNR, CDR2 FQNEAQ (reference sequence). Trimming removed 7 bases from V and 2 bases from J; junction bases left unmatched: 8. The CDR3 loop is CASNIERGNTDTQYF. The CDR3 region has the DNA TGTGCCAGCAACATTGAGCGGGGGAACACAGATACGCAGTATTTT.

The genes are TRBV29-1 and TRBJ2-3; 10 positions match TRBD1. Germline CDR1 SQVTM, CDR2 ANQGSEA. Germline trimming cut 7 bases from V and 4 bases from J; bases unmatched to any gene: 8. The CDR3 is 14 amino acids. CDR3 nucleotide sequence: TGCAGCGGAGAAGACAGGGGGCGATCAGATACGCAGTATTTT. Translated: CSGEDRGRSDTQYF.

At least ten counts were recorded for this clonotype. This chain connects TRBV6-5 to TRBJ1-2; D might be TRBD1 (5 bases). Trimming cost V 6 bases and J 4 bases, with 12 bases left between them. This CDR3 region has 13 residues. Germline V gene lookup returns CDR1 MNHEY and CDR2 SVGAGI. The CDR3 protein is CASSATGGYGYTF. CDR3 nucleotide sequence: TGTGCCAGCAGCGCGACCGGGGGCTATGGCTACACCTTC.

This chain joins TRBV24-1 and TRBJ2-5; D is perhaps TRBD1 (5 bases). Germline V gene sequence: CDR1 KGHDR, CDR2 SFDVKD. The ends were cut back, 5 bases at V and 5 bases at J, with 14 bases in the middle. This CDR3 region has 14 residues. CDR3 protein: CATSVAGLSETQYF. Written as DNA, the CDR3 is TGTGCCACCAGTGTTGCAGGGCTTAGCGAGACCCAGTACTTC.

The chain carries TRBV6-1 and TRBJ1-1; TRBD1 is a possible D gene (6 bases). The CDR3 has 15 residues. Germline V gene data show CDR1 as MNHNS and CDR2 as SASEGT. Deletions cut 8 bases from V and 7 bases from J, with 23 bases between. CDR3 in DNA: TGTGCCAGCCTTAAACCCGGGGGCCGTGAATTTGAAGCTTTCTTT. Protein product: CASLKPGGREFEAFF.

The V gene is TRBV7-2, the J gene TRBJ1-6; D remains ambiguous. This CDR3 is built from 14 residues. CDR1 and CDR2 from the germline V gene are SGHTA and FQGNSA. V was clipped by 1 base and J by 7 bases, with 8 bases between them. CDR3: CASSLGGENSPLHF. Here the CDR3 DNA reads TGTGCCAGCAGCTTAGGTGGGGAGAATTCACCCCTCCACTTT.

This clonotype showed up just a few times. J is TRBJ1-2 and V is TRBV7-2; 7 bases are shared with TRBD1. The trim removed 6 bases at V and 1 base at J, leaving 5 bases unmatched. Germline CDR1 is SGHTA and CDR2 is FQGNSA. The CDR3 has 14 residues. CDR3 coding DNA: TGTGCCAGCAGACCCGGGACAGTTAACTATGGCTACACCTTC. Encoded protein: CASRPGTVNYGYTF.

The chain has TRBV3-1 and TRBJ2-2; 11 nucleotides line up with TRBD2. V lost 1 base and J lost 10; bases outside the gene matches: 14. The CDR3 spans 18 residues. Germline CDR1 and CDR2: LGHDT and YNNKEL (reference sequence). CDR3 sequence reads: CASSQVTSGGLVGTELFF. The CDR3 nucleotides are TGTGCCAGCAGCCAAGTAACTAGCGGGGGCCTCGTTGGGACGGAGCTGTTTTTT. The full variable domain, rest sourced from reference TRBV3-1 and TRBJ2-2, is DTAVSQTPKYLVTQMGNDKSIKCEQNLGHDTMYWYKQDSKKFLKIMFSYNNKELIINETVPNRFSPKSPDKAHLNLHINSLELGDSAVYFCASSQVTSGGLVGTELFFGEGSRLTVL.